This TCR beta chain emerged from a study of PD-1 blockade in mismatch repair-deficient tumors. Assay: immunoSEQ multiplex PCR; the TCRdb copy retains only in-frame clones and omits some. Here the sample spans 38,000 or so clones, 70% to 90% being singletons. TCR sequencing covered a few patients who responded to pembrolizumab. The length of the CDR3 is 14 residues. V was clipped by 3 bases and J by 6 bases; unmatched bases: 0. Germline lookup yields CDR1 LNHDA and CDR2 SQIVND (reference sequence). The sequence derives from an adult with mismatch repair-deficient cancer. V usage is TRBV19 and J usage is TRBJ1-4; 11 bases match TRBD1. The material sequenced was peripheral blood, taken approximately 78 weeks after starting pembrolizumab. The CDR3 is CASSMGQGDEKLFF. In DNA, the CDR3 is TGTGCCAGTAGTATGGGACAGGGGGATGAAAAACTGTTTTTT.